The 16 T cell receptor beta chains below all came from one sample that was sequenced in a study of blood T cell repertoires in COVID-19. Measured with immunoSEQ multiplex PCR; TCRdb has only the in-frame clones, and not every one. The repertoire holds about 360,000 clones, with approximately 86% as singletons. The sequenced sample was peripheral blood. The receptors originated from a woman aged 55-69 years with COVID-19, enrolled during active disease.

This chain joins TRBV7-2 and TRBJ2-7; D perhaps matches TRBD2 (7 bases). V was trimmed by 0 bases and J by 2 bases, leaving 14 bases between them. Germline values: CDR1 SGHTA, CDR2 FQGNSA. This CDR3 has 16 residues. CDR3 protein: CASSLAGGGGAYEQYF. The CDR3 DNA reads TGTGCCAGCAGCTTAGCTGGGGGCGGGGGAGCCTACGAGCAGTACTTC.

V usage is TRBV7-3 and J usage is TRBJ2-2, with TRBD1 matching 7 bases. With 3 bases clipped from V and 10 bases from J, the junction kept 5 bases outside the gene matches. The V gene's germline CDR1 is SGHTA and CDR2 FQGTGA. The CDR3 loop spans 13 amino acids. CDR3 in DNA: TGTGCCAGCAGCTTGGGACAGAGGCAGGAGCTGTTTTTT. Its protein is CASSLGQRQELFF.

The rearrangement joins TRBV27 to TRBJ1-2, with D perhaps TRBD1 (6 bases). The V and J ends lost 1 base and 7 bases respectively, with 19 bases between them. The CDR3 is 16 amino acids. Germline values: CDR1 MNHEY, CDR2 SMNVEV (reference sequence). This CDR3 reads CASSLWGGRFLGGYTF. CDR3 nucleotides: TGTGCCAGCAGTTTATGGGGGGGCAGATTCCTCGGTGGCTACACCTTC.

CDR3 sequence reads: CASSFGGVTEAFF. The CDR3, as DNA: TGTGCCAGCAGTTTTGGGGGGGTCACTGAAGCTTTCTTT. The chain combines TRBV12-3 or TRBV12-4 with TRBJ1-1; TRBD1 might be the D (5 bases). The V end was cut by 3 bases, the J end by 4 bases, with 9 bases between. The CDR3 runs to 13 residues.

This chain joins TRBV9 and TRBJ2-2; D perhaps matches TRBD1 (5 bases). V was trimmed by 0 bases and J by 7 bases, leaving 10 bases between them. The germline V gene encodes CDR1 SGDLS and CDR2 YYNGEE. The CDR3 spans 14 residues. The CDR3 loop is CASSVGTIGGELFF. The CDR3 nucleotides read TGTGCCAGCAGCGTAGGGACAATTGGCGGGGAGCTGTTTTTT.

The V and J genes are TRBV7-2 and TRBJ1-2, with a tentative D call TRBD1 (6 bases). V lost 5 bases and J 5 bases, leaving 12 bases between the germline ends. The CDR3 has 13 amino acids. Germline V lookup: CDR1 SGHTA, CDR2 FQGNSA. In nucleotides, the CDR3 is TGTGCCAGCAGCCCCGGACAGACTTATGGCTACACCTTC. As protein: CASSPGQTYGYTF.

The chain has TRBV5-6 and TRBJ1-1; D remains ambiguous. The germline V gene encodes CDR1 SGHDT and CDR2 YYEEEE. The CDR3 extends over 15 amino acids. V was clipped by 0 bases and J by 0 bases, with 9 bases between them. CDR3 in DNA: TGTGCCAGCAGCTTGGTCGGGAAAATGAACACTGAAGCTTTCTTT. Its protein is CASSLVGKMNTEAFF. The complete variable domain, with remaining parts taken from reference TRBV5-6 and TRBJ1-1, reads DAGVTQSPTHLIKTRGQQVTLRCSPKSGHDTVSWYQQALGQGPQFIFQYYEEEERQRGNFPDRFSGHQFPNYSSELNVNALLLGDSALYLCASSLVGKMNTEAFFGQGTRLTVV.

V usage is TRBV6-5 and J usage is TRBJ1-2, with D hard to call. The CDR3 extends over 14 amino acids. V gave up 6 bases and J gave up 0 bases, with 11 bases separating them. Germline V gene sequence: CDR1 MNHEY, CDR2 SVGAGI. The CDR3 reads CASSPQKANYGYTF. CDR3 coding DNA: TGTGCCAGCAGCCCGCAGAAAGCTAACTATGGCTACACCTTC.

This chain uses TRBV3-1 (or the pseudogene TRBV3-2) with TRBJ2-2, with TRBD1 as a possible D gene (6 bases). Germline V lookup: CDR1 LGHDT, CDR2 YNNKEL (reference sequence). The CDR3 has 14 amino acids. The V gene lost 6 bases and the J gene lost 5 bases, with 13 bases spanning the gap. DNA for the CDR3: TGTGCCAGCAGGGCCCGGGACACTACCGGGGAGCTGTTTTTT. Amino acid sequence: CASRARDTTGELFF.

The CDR3 DNA follows: TGTGCCAGCAGCTTAGAGGGGGAAGACCAAGAGACCCAGTACTTC. Residues: CASSLEGEDQETQYF. The genes are TRBV7-7 and TRBJ2-5; TRBD1 is a possible D gene (6 bases). V lost 1 base, J lost 0 bases, and 9 bases lay in between. The germline gives CDR1 SSHAT, CDR2 FNYEAQ (reference sequence). This CDR3 comprises 15 residues. The full variable domain, with the rest looked up from reference TRBV7-7 and TRBJ2-5, is GAGVSQSPRYKVTKRGQDVTLRCDPISSHATLYWYQQALGQGPEFLTYFNYEAQPDKSGLPSDRFSAERPEGSISTLTIQRTEQRDSAMYRCASSLEGEDQETQYFGPGTRLLVL.

The chain is built from TRBV18 and TRBJ2-1; TRBD2 matches 12 bases. Trimming at V came to 3 bases and at J to 4 bases, leaving 1 base not matched to a gene. The CDR3 extends over 15 amino acids. Germline V gives CDR1 KGHSH, CDR2 LQKENI. DNA of the CDR3: TGTGCCAGCTCACCCGGACTAGCGGGATACAATGAGCAGTTCTTC. Translating gives CASSPGLAGYNEQFF.

The rearrangement uses TRBV27 and TRBJ1-2; D possibly corresponds to TRBD1 (6 bases). V gave up 5 bases and J gave up 6 bases, with 13 bases separating them. CDR3 length equals 13 residues. The V gene's germline CDR1 is MNHEY and CDR2 SMNVEV (reference sequence). CDR3 in DNA: TGTGCCAGCAGTCTACTTCAGGGGCATGGCTACACCTTC. Translating it yields CASSLLQGHGYTF.

The chain links TRBV6-2 or TRBV6-3 to TRBJ1-2, with 8 bases fitting TRBD1. In germline, CDR1 is MNHEY, CDR2 SVGEGT. The CDR3 is 18 residues long. J lost 8 bases, V lost 4 bases, and 21 bases had no gene match. Here the CDR3 reads CASSSRRGGGQGFNGYTF. In DNA form, the CDR3 reads TGTGCCAGCAGTTCGCGGCGAGGAGGTGGACAGGGTTTTAACGGCTACACCTTC.

This CDR3 reads CASSQDSVVAENTGELFF. DNA of the CDR3: TGCGCCAGCAGCCAAGACTCCGTGGTAGCGGAGAACACCGGGGAGCTGTTTTTT. The chain links TRBV4-3 to TRBJ2-2; a possible D gene is TRBD2 (6 bases). The germline gives CDR1 LGHNA, CDR2 YSLEER. V lost 0 bases, J lost 1 base, and 15 bases lay in between. This CDR3 region has 18 residues.

This chain connects TRBV27 to TRBJ1-3; 7 bases map to TRBD1. The ends lost 1 base at V and 0 bases at J; junction bases unmatched: 0. The germline V gene has CDR1 MNHEY and CDR2 SMNVEV (reference sequence). The CDR3 has 15 amino acids. The CDR3 DNA reads as TGTGCCAGCAGTTTATACAGGGGCTCTGGAAACACCATATATTTT. Its translation: CASSLYRGSGNTIYF.

This chain links TRBV10-2 with TRBJ2-5, with TRBD2 identical over 11 bases. Losses at the gene ends were 7 bases for V and 0 bases for J; bases not matched to a gene: 7. This CDR3 contains 16 residues. Germline-derived CDR1 and CDR2 are WSHSY and SAAADI. The CDR3 reads CASTVASGGHQETQYF. Here the CDR3 DNA reads TGCGCCAGCACCGTGGCTAGCGGGGGGCACCAAGAGACCCAGTACTTC.